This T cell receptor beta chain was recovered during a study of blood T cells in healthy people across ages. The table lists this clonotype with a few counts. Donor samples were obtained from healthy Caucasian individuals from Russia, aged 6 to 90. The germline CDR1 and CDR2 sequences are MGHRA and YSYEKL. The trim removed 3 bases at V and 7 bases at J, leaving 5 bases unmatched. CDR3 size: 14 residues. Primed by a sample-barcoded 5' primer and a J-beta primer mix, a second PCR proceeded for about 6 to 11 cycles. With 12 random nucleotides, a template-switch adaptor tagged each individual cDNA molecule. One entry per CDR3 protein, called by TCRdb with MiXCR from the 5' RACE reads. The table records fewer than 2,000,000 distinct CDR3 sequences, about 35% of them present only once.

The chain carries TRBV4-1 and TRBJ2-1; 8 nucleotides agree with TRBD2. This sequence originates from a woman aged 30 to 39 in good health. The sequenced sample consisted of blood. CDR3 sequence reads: CASSQASGRNEQFF. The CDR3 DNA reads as TGCGCCAGCAGCCAGGCTAGCGGGCGGAATGAGCAGTTCTTC.